This T cell receptor (beta chain) is drawn from a study of cytomegalovirus exposure and HLA in healthy donors. Details on this clone: Its antigen is undetermined.

General study points: In a later analysis, an Asian-associated ancestry cluster reportedly showed fewer N-insertions than the roughly 700-donor mean.

This CDR3 has 14 residues. CDR1 and CDR2 (germline): MNHEY, SVGAGI. Trimming took off 0 bases at V and 8 bases at J, with 13 bases between the two ends. Researchers ran the PCR with 60 Vbeta and 13 Jbeta primers. This table comes from immunoSEQ multiplex PCR, and its TCRdb copy is limited to in-frame clones, with some not included. The sample holds about 85,000 clones, around 80% seen once. The receptor was isolated from a woman aged 45-65 years in good health and CMV-seropositive. The sequenced sample was PBMCs. The V and J genes are TRBV6-5 and TRBJ1-2, with D uncertain. The CDR3 nucleotides read TGTGCCAGCAGTTACTCGAGACACCCGGGGGGCTACACCTTC. Encoded protein: CASSYSRHPGGYTF.